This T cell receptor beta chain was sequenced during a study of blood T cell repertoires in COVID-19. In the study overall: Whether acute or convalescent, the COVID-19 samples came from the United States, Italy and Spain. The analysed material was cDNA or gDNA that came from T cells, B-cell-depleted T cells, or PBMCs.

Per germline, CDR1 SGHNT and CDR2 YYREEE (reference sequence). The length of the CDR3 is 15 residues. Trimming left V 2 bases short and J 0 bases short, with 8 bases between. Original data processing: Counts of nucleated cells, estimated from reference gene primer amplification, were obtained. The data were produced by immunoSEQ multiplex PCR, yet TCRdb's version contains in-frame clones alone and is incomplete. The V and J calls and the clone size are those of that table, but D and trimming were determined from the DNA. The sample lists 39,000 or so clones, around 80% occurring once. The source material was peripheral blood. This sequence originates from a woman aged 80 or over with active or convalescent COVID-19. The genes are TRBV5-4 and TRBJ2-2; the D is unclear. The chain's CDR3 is CASSLALSNTGELFF. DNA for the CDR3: TGTGCCAGCAGCTTAGCCCTTTCGAACACCGGGGAGCTGTTTTTT. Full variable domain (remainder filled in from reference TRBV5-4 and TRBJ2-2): ETGVTQSPTHLIKTRGQQVTLRCSSQSGHNTVSWYQQALGQGPQFIFQYYREEENGRGNFPPRFSGLQFPNYSSELNVNALELDDSALYLCASSLALSNTGELFFGEGSRLTVL.